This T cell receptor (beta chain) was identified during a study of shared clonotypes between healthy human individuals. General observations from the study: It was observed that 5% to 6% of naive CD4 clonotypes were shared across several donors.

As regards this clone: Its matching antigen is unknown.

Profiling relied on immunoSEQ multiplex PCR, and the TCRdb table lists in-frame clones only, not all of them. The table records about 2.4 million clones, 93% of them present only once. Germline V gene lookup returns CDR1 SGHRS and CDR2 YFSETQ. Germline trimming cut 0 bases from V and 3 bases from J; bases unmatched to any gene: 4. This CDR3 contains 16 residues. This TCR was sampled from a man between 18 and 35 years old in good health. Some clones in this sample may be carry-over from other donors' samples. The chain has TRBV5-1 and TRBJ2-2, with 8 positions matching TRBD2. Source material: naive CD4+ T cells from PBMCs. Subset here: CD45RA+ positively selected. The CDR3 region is CASSLEAGADTGELFF. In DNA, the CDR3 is TGCGCCAGCAGCTTGGAAGCGGGAGCGGACACCGGGGAGCTGTTTTTT. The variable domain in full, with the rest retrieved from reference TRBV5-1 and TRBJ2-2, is KAGVTQTPRYLIKTRGQQVTLSCSPISGHRSVSWYQQTPGQGLQFLFEYFSETQRNKGNFPGRFSGRQFSNSRSEMNVSTLELGDSALYLCASSLEAGADTGELFFGEGSRLTVL.